This paragraph reports one TCR beta chain. What it binds is unknown. Second-dose intervals of approximately 4 or approximately 12 weeks were pooled. Per germline, CDR1 MNHEY and CDR2 SVGAGI. The ends were cut back, 2 bases at V and 6 bases at J, with 8 bases in the middle. This CDR3 comprises 14 residues. These data originate in a study of T cell responses to AZD1222 COVID-19 vaccine. Points from the study as a whole: Sampling captured repertoires only after the peak T cell response. The study identified only five or six AZD1222 recipients as seropositive at baseline. Increased Spike-specific TCR breadth and depth were observed after two AZD1222 doses.

Method: immunoSEQ multiplex PCR; TCRdb's copy keeps in-frame clones and lacks some. The table records about 93,000 clones, 85% to 90% of them present only once. V and J are TRBV6-5 and TRBJ1-6; possible D gene TRBD1, 6 bases. The material was peripheral blood, obtained 28 days after the second AZD1222 dose. The clonotype originates from an adult who received the AZD1222 COVID-19 vaccine. This chain's CDR3 is CASSYAGVNSPLHF. The CDR3 DNA reads TGTGCCAGCAGTTACGCAGGGGTTAATTCACCCCTCCACTTT.